This T cell receptor beta chain was observed in a study of T cells after yellow fever vaccination. The sample holds a few counts of this clonotype. Its antigen is still unknown. Using its own MiXCR run on the 5' RACE reads, TCRdb lists one record per CDR3 protein. Of almost 600,000 distinct CDR3 sequences in the sample, roughly 14% were seen once. Study findings and constraints: There was a small share of clonotypes that showed up in both the CD4 and CD8 compartments. Primary-vaccination clones mostly resurfaced post-booster (more than 95% CD4, about 87% CD8).

Deletions cut 1 base from V and 2 bases from J, with 10 bases between. The length of the CDR3 is 14 residues. Germline loops: CDR1 DFQATT, CDR2 SNEGSKA (reference sequence). The sequenced sample was PBMCs, obtained on the day of the yellow fever booster vaccination. The chain employs TRBV20-1 and TRBJ2-3, with D unclear. The TCR was taken from a man aged 25-45 years who received the YFV17D yellow fever vaccine. The CDR3 here is CSARAVFPTDTQYF. As DNA, the CDR3 is TGCAGTGCTAGAGCAGTTTTCCCCACAGATACGCAGTATTTT.